The 5 T cell receptor beta chains reported below all come from one sample, sequenced in a study of blood T cell repertoires in COVID-19. Using immunoSEQ multiplex PCR, the repertoire was profiled, and TCRdb retains in-frame clones only, with some absent. The table lists some 170,000 clones, about four fifths of them singletons. Material for sequencing was peripheral blood. These receptor sequences come from a woman between 40 and 50 years old with COVID-19, enrolled during active disease.

This chain uses TRBV9 with TRBJ2-3; TRBD1 is a possible D gene (5 bases). The CDR3 runs 13 residues. Trimming removed 4 bases from V and 8 bases from J, with 14 bases in between. Germline values: CDR1 SGDLS, CDR2 YYNGEE. Here the CDR3 DNA reads TGTGCCAGCAGCCTCACAGGTTCCCCTACGCAGTATTTT. It specifies CASSLTGSPTQYF.

The gene calls are TRBV19 and TRBJ2-7, with 11 bases lining up with TRBD2. The CDR3 length is 15 residues. The germline gives CDR1 LNHDA, CDR2 SQIVND (reference sequence). After removal of 6 bases from V and 5 bases from J, the junction contained 9 bases not matched to a gene. The CDR3 DNA follows: TGTGCCAGTAGCCAAAAAGGACTAGCGGGCGACGAGCAGTACTTC. Encoded protein: CASSQKGLAGDEQYF. The full variable domain, with the rest looked up from reference TRBV19 and TRBJ2-7, is DGGITQSPKYLFRKEGQNVTLSCEQNLNHDAMYWYRQDPGQGLRLIYYSQIVNDFQKGDIAEGYSVSREKKESFPLTVTSAQKNPTAFYLCASSQKGLAGDEQYFGPGTRLTVT.

This rearrangement joins TRBV12-3 or TRBV12-4 to TRBJ2-3; possible D gene TRBD1, 6 bases. The germline V and J ends were trimmed by 7 bases and 5 bases, with 13 bases remaining between them. The CDR3 sequence is 13 residues long. The CDR3 nucleotides read TGTGCCAGCATGTGGCAGGGGTTAGATACGCAGTATTTT. Translating gives CASMWQGLDTQYF.

This chain links TRBV15 with TRBJ2-7; the match to TRBD1 covers 8 bases. V lost 5 bases and J lost 3; bases outside the gene matches: 6. From germline, CDR1 is LNHNV and CDR2 YYDKDF (reference sequence). CDR3 length: 14 amino acids. This CDR3 reads CATSLGQDVYEQYF. DNA of the CDR3: TGTGCCACCAGCTTGGGACAGGACGTCTACGAGCAGTACTTC.

The J gene is TRBJ1-2, the V gene TRBV6-5, with D maybe TRBD1 (6 bases). CDR3 size: 15 residues. Trimming cost V 1 base and J 0 bases, with 9 bases left between them. CDR1 is MNHEY, CDR2 SVGAGI, per germline. Written as DNA, the CDR3 is TGTGCCAGCAGTTACTTGGGGACATCTAACTATGGCTACACCTTC. This gives the protein CASSYLGTSNYGYTF.